This TCR beta chain originates from a study of post-analysis software for immune sequencing data. At the level of the study: Included courses were relapsing-remitting and secondary progressive multiple sclerosis; progressive-relapsing multiple sclerosis was also included.

The table lists this clonotype with a few counts. The antigen is unknown. This CDR3 has 14 amino acids. The V gene's germline CDR1 is LNHNV and CDR2 YYDKDF (reference sequence). Trimming took 11 bases from V and 4 from J; bases not matched to a gene: 8. Broader study findings: Several TRBV segments were more frequent in patients than controls; TRBV5-6, TRBV5-1 and TRBV20-1 belonged to this group.

The TCR beta cDNA libraries carried unique molecular identifiers. Once roughly 0.9 to 10 million T cells were used, about 490,000 cDNA molecules resulted. TCRdb re-derived calls from the PCR reads in MiXCR, one entry per CDR3 protein. Of 650,000 to 900,000 distinct CDR3 sequences listed, 46% are singletons. The receptor's source is a girl aged 5-17 years with multiple sclerosis. Sequenced input: blood. The chain links TRBV15 to TRBJ2-3; TRBD2 matches at 11 bases. The CDR3 DNA follows: TGTGCCTCCACTAGCGGGAGAGTGGCAGATACGCAGTATTTT. This codes for CASTSGRVADTQYF.